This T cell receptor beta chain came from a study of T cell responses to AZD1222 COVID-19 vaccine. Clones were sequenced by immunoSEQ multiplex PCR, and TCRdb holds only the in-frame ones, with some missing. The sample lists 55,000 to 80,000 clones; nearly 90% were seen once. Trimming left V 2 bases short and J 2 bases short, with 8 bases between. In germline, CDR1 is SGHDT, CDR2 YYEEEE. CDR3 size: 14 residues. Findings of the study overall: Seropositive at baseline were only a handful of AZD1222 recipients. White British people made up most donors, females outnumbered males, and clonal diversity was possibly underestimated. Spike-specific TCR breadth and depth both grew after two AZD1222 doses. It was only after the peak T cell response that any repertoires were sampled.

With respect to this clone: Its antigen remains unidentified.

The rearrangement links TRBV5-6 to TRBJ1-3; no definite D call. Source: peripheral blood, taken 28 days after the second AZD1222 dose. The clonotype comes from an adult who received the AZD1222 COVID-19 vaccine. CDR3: CASSFSGTGNTIYF. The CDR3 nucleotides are TGTGCCAGCAGCTTTTCGGGGACTGGAAACACCATATATTTT.